This T cell receptor (beta chain) was documented in a study of T cell responses to AZD1222 COVID-19 vaccine. Study details: Second-dose schedules of about 4 or about 12 weeks were combined. Study-level findings and limits: The study found vaccine-associated CD4 TCRs spanning spike, dominant at 160-218 and 743-854. Only a handful of AZD1222 recipients tested seropositive at baseline. A mostly white British donor set with more females was recruited, and clonal diversity was possibly underestimated.

The protocol was immunoSEQ multiplex PCR, while the TCRdb copy is restricted to in-frame clones and leaves out a portion. The sample records tens of thousands of clones, approximately 86% being singletons. Points on this clone: Antigen specificity is unknown.

This clonotype was obtained from an adult in good health. The starting material was peripheral blood, obtained on day 0 of AZD1222 vaccination.

CDR3 DNA: TGTGCCATCAGTGAAGTCCAGGGGCTGGGTTCACCCCTCCACTTT. Translation gives CAISEVQGLGSPLHF. This rearrangement joins TRBV10-3 to TRBJ1-6; a possible D gene is TRBD1 (6 bases). The V end lost 3 bases, the J end lost 9 bases, and 15 bases lay between the germline ends. Looked up from germline, CDR1 is ENHRY and CDR2 is SYGVKD. The CDR3 is made up of 15 amino acids.